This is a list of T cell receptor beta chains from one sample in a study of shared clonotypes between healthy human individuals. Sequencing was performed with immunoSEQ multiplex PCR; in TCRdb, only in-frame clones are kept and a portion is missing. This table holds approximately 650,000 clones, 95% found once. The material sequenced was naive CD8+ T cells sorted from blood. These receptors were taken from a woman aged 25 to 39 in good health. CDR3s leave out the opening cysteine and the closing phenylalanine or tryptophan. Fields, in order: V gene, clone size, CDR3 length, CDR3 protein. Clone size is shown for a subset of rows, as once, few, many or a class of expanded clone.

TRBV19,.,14,ASSIGPLGGSGELF
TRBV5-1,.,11,ASSLSAFYEQY
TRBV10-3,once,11,AIRRGLKVGQF
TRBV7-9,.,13,ASSSSGGLKNIQY
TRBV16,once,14,ASSQYSGVGHTEAF
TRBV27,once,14,ASNWVAGGGTGELF
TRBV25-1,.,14,ASSEFDQGASHEQY
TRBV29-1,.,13,SVEDQGTSGDEQF
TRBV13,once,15,ASSLGLAGGSSYEQY
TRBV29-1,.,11,SAVGGRTDTQY
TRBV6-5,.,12,ASSYLGGSDEQY
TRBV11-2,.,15,ASSPRTGPNGNTEAF
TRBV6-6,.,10,ASSPERTYYT
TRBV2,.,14,ASSKDMGFSGNTIY
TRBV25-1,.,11,ASSATGNTEAF
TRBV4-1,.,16,ASSQASGSENYYNEQF
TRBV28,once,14,ASSLFGGKDNQPQH
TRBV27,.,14,ASSPSGGGEDEKLF
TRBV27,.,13,ASRPVGSSYNEQF
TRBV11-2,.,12,ASSAGVSQETQY
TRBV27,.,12,ASSFGRGRDEQY
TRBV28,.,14,ASSLGLAGFDYEQY
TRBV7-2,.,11,ASSFGRNYEQY
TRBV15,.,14,ATSRNPQSYYNEQF
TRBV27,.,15,ASSWTLKDRGLYGYT
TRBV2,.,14,ASSVEEDRMGFDYT
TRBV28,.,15,ASSLTILGSGRNEQF
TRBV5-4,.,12,ASSLSGNNYEQY
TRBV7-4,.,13,ASSFPRGSYYGYT
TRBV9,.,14,ASSVGGTSGISEQF
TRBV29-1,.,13,SVSDTLRTNYGYT
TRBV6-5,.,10,ASTDKPDTQY
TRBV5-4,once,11,ASSYGGEETQY
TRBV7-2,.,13,ASSHDIQPPYEQY
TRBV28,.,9,ASSLDVKLF
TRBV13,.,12,ASSFGQDQNEQF
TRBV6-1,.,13,ASSGWRDPGNEQF
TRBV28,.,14,ASSLTGLAGVHEQF
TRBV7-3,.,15,ASSSGTSGSTAETQY
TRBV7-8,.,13,AVGDREDDYETQY
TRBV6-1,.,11,ASRDSWDTEAF
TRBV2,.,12,ASTADSRNTEAF
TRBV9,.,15,ASSAWGTAGVNTEAF
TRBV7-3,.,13,ASSFAGGDAYEQF
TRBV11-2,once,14,ASSLKPHGTLYEQY
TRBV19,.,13,ASTTGTGWAYGYT
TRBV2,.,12,ASSPRLQSYEQY
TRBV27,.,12,ASSLVGTDYGYT
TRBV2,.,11,ASMSAGDYEQY
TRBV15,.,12,ATSRGGGQETQY
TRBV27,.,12,ASRGGTNYNEQF
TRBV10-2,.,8,ATLMLTQY
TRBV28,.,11,ASEGDSGNTIY
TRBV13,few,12,ASSLFGGIETQY